This T cell receptor beta chain derives from a study of human T cells and chemical hapten exposure. As the library was built, unique molecular identifiers were attached to individual cDNA molecules. TCRdb used MiXCR to reprocess the RACE reads, holding one entry per CDR3 protein. The sample includes just over 350,000 distinct CDR3 sequences, about 6% of them seen just once. Regarding time point: patch test 2, 6 weeks after DPC sensitization. Treatment in this sample: therapeutic diphenylcyclopropenone sensitization with weekly scalp DPC. Drawing of blood took place ahead of applying each patch test. The study drew its donors from alopecia patients who were 18 to 70 years old and suitable for DPC. Study results and limitations: Expanded TCRs grouped into significantly more large CDR3 similarity clusters than controls produced.

Germline V gene sequence: CDR1 SGHTA, CDR2 FQGNSA. The germline V and J ends were trimmed by 2 bases and 6 bases, with 10 bases remaining between them. This CDR3 comprises 14 residues. This clonotype showed up many times. Its antigen is unidentified. The sequence was collected from a woman between 18 and 30 years old with alopecia areata. Some clones in this sample may be carry-over from other donors' samples. This chain links TRBV7-2 with TRBJ1-4; no definite D call. The specimen was whole blood, collected in connection with sensitization to the hapten diphenylcyclopropenone (DPC). The CDR3 protein is CASSLMPIDEKLFF. The CDR3 bases are TGTGCCAGCAGCTTAATGCCGATAGATGAAAAACTGTTTTTT.